This passage covers 21 T cell receptor beta chains from one sample sequenced in a study of graft-versus-host responses after intestinal transplantation. Here immunoSEQ multiplex PCR was the method, and the copy in TCRdb shows in-frame clones only, minus some. The sample has approximately 97,000 clones; 91% are singletons. Which antigens these TCRs recognize remains unknown. This specimen consisted of unstimulated CD4+ T cells sorted from spleen or lymph node cells, obtained before transplant. The receptors shown here come from a human donor who was the organ donor for an intestinal transplant.

This clone was seen just once. This sequence joins TRBV5-1 and TRBJ2-5; 11 nucleotides agree with TRBD2. The CDR3 runs 15 residues. Germline-derived CDR1 and CDR2 are SGHRS and YFSETQ. V was pared by 0 bases and J by 2 bases, with 0 bases of the junction left unmatched. The CDR3 here is CASSLASGGQETQYF. In nucleotides, the CDR3 is TGCGCCAGCAGCTTGGCTAGCGGGGGGCAAGAGACCCAGTACTTC.

The table lists this clone with a few counts. The chain combines TRBV6-5 with TRBJ1-4; weak D call: TRBD1 (5 bases). The CDR3 consists of 11 residues. Per germline, CDR1 MNHEY and CDR2 SVGAGI. Trimming removed 5 bases at V and 8 bases at J, with 6 bases between. The CDR3 DNA is TGTGCCAGCAGTAAGGGGGAAAAACTGTTTTTT. Its translation is CASSKGEKLFF.

On this clone itself: This same CDR3 is encoded by further DNA sequences in the sample. The chain is built from TRBV9 and TRBJ1-2; TRBD1 matches 9 bases. Germline V lookup: CDR1 SGDLS, CDR2 YYNGEE. The CDR3 has 14 residues. Losses at the gene ends were 3 bases for V and 1 base for J; bases not matched to a gene: 1. CDR3 in amino acids: CASSAGQGNYGYTF. The CDR3 coding sequence is TGTGCCAGCAGCGCGGGACAGGGTAACTATGGCTACACCTTC.

The chain recombines TRBV7-2 with TRBJ2-5, with 8 bases that match TRBD1. This CDR3 has 14 amino acids. Germline loops: CDR1 SGHTA, CDR2 FQGNSA. The V gene end was trimmed by 2 bases and the J gene end by 2 bases; junction bases not matched to a gene: 1. CDR3 DNA: TGTGCCAGCAGCTTATGGGACAGGCAAGAGACCCAGTACTTC. Translated, it gives CASSLWDRQETQYF.

The chain carries TRBV7-3 and TRBJ2-2; 8 bases are a match to TRBD2. Germline trimming cut 6 bases from V and 5 bases from J; bases unmatched to any gene: 11. CDR1 is SGHTA and CDR2 is FQGTGA in the germline V gene. The CDR3 has 16 residues. The CDR3 bases are TGTGCCAGCAGTCTCTATGCACGGGAGGGAACCGGGGAGCTGTTTTTT. Translating gives CASSLYAREGTGELFF.

This rearrangement joins TRBV5-1 to TRBJ2-2; possible D gene TRBD2, 6 bases. This CDR3 has 15 amino acids. Germline V lookup: CDR1 SGHRS, CDR2 YFSETQ. V dropped 5 bases and J dropped 4 bases, with 15 bases sitting between them. CDR3 region: CASSLVGGSTGELFF. DNA of the CDR3: TGCGCCAGCAGTCTGGTGGGGGGAAGCACCGGGGAGCTGTTTTTT.

This chain links TRBV7-2 with TRBJ2-1; 7 positions match TRBD2. J was trimmed by 6 bases and V by 1 base; bases with no gene match: 3. The germline V gene has CDR1 SGHTA and CDR2 FQGNSA. The CDR3 totals 14 residues. The CDR3 is CASSLGGGSNEQFF. CDR3 bases: TGTGCCAGCAGCTTAGGCGGGGGAAGCAATGAGCAGTTCTTC.

This clone was detected once. This sequence joins TRBV21-1 and TRBJ1-1; the table's D gene call, TRBD1, was not cross checked with the DNA. TRBV21-1 is deemed a pseudogene. The CDR3 has 18 amino acids. CDR3 protein: CASSKAEGPGSGNTEAFF. The CDR3 coding sequence is TGTGCCAGCAGCAAAGCGGAAGGCCCAGGGTCGGGGAACACTGAAGCTTTCTTT.

The DNA for the CDR3 is TGTGCCACCAGCAGGGATTTGGGACAGGGAGGCACTGAAGCTTTCTTT. Translating gives CATSRDLGQGGTEAFF. This chain uses TRBV15 with TRBJ1-1; 9 nucleotides align to TRBD1. Germline CDR1 and CDR2: LNHNV and YYDKDF (reference sequence). V shed 3 bases and J 4 bases; nucleotides not matched to a gene: 9. The CDR3 has 16 amino acids.

The chain is built from TRBV12-5 and TRBJ1-1; D might be TRBD1 (6 bases). The CDR3 totals 19 residues. Trimming shortened V by 0 bases and J by 2 bases, and 22 bases separated the two germline ends. The V gene's germline CDR1 is LGHNT and CDR2 FRNRAP. This CDR3 reads CASGLVVWGGRRENTEAFF. CDR3 coding DNA: TGTGCTAGTGGTTTGGTAGTTTGGGGGGGCAGGAGGGAAAACACTGAAGCTTTCTTT.

The chain has TRBV6-6 and TRBJ1-5, with TRBD1 identical over 7 bases. V dropped 8 bases and J dropped 4; count of bases not matched to a gene: 14. The CDR3 is 16 residues long. The V gene's germline CDR1 is MNHNY and CDR2 SVGAGI (reference sequence). CDR3 sequence reads: CASAPLTGTFNQPQHF. CDR3 nucleotides: TGTGCCAGCGCCCCATTGACAGGGACCTTTAATCAGCCCCAGCATTTT.

The rearrangement uses TRBV5-4 and TRBJ2-3; 10 nucleotides align to TRBD2. The CDR3 contains 15 residues. Per germline, CDR1 SGHNT and CDR2 YYREEE (reference sequence). The V segment lost 4 bases and the J segment 1 base; nucleotides outside the gene matches: 3. The CDR3 coding sequence is TGTGCCAGCAGCGAACTAGCGGGACGCACAGATACGCAGTATTTT. Protein: CASSELAGRTDTQYF.

V usage is TRBV30 and J usage is TRBJ1-2, with D maybe TRBD1 (5 bases). V was cut by 4 bases and J by 2 bases, with 11 bases left in between. This CDR3 is 13 amino acids long. Germline CDR1 reads GTSNPN; CDR2 reads SVGIG (reference sequence). In nucleotides, the CDR3 is TGTGCCTGGACCATCGGACACAACTATGGCTACACCTTC. Translated: CAWTIGHNYGYTF.

J is TRBJ1-1 and V is TRBV28; 7 positions match TRBD1. This CDR3 is built from 15 residues. Germline lookup yields CDR1 MDHEN and CDR2 SYDVKM. V dropped 2 bases and J dropped 2; count of bases not matched to a gene: 5. The CDR3 sequence is CASSLGTVPNTEAFF. The CDR3 region has the DNA TGTGCCAGCAGTTTAGGGACAGTCCCTAACACTGAAGCTTTCTTT.

The CDR3 loop is CASSNTGDRNQPQHF. The CDR3, as DNA: TGTGCCAGTAGTAACACAGGGGATCGCAATCAGCCCCAGCATTTT. The chain combines TRBV19 with TRBJ1-5, with TRBD1 identical over 7 bases. The germline V gene encodes CDR1 LNHDA and CDR2 SQIVND (reference sequence). The J segment lost 2 bases and the V segment lost 4 bases, leaving 5 bases of the junction unmatched. The CDR3 is 15 residues long. The whole variable domain, remainder taken from reference TRBV19 and TRBJ1-5, is DGGITQSPKYLFRKEGQNVTLSCEQNLNHDAMYWYRQDPGQGLRLIYYSQIVNDFQKGDIAEGYSVSREKKESFPLTVTSAQKNPTAFYLCASSNTGDRNQPQHFGDGTRLSIL.

Only a few counts were recorded for this clone. V and J are TRBV7-9 and TRBJ2-3; 7 nucleotides line up with TRBD2. Losses at the gene ends were 1 base for V and 6 bases for J; bases not matched to a gene: 10. The CDR3 loop spans 16 amino acids. In germline, CDR1 is SEHNR, CDR2 FQNEAQ (reference sequence). The DNA for the CDR3 is TGTGCCAGCAGCTTAGAAAGGGCTAGCGGTTGGGATACGCAGTATTTT. This encodes CASSLERASGWDTQYF.

The genes are TRBV7-2 and TRBJ2-3; 9 nucleotides match TRBD1. Per germline, CDR1 SGHTA and CDR2 FQGNSA. This CDR3 region has 14 residues. The ends lost 5 bases at V and 4 bases at J; junction bases unmatched: 4. CDR3 in amino acids: CASSIGTGPDTQYF. CDR3 sequence (DNA): TGTGCCAGCAGCATCGGGACAGGGCCAGATACGCAGTATTTT.

This chain connects TRBV4-1 to TRBJ1-2; D not resolved. V shed 0 bases and J shed 3 bases, with 11 bases lying between them. The CDR3 is made up of 15 amino acids. Germline V gene sequence: CDR1 MGHRA, CDR2 YSYEKL. The CDR3 nucleotides read TGCGCCAGCAGCCAAGATAGGTGGGCGTACTATGGCTACACCTTC. Translated, it gives CASSQDRWAYYGYTF.

The V call is TRBV7-2, the J call TRBJ1-2, with 7 bases matching TRBD1. V lost 4 bases to trimming and J lost 4 bases; unmatched junction nucleotides: 6. This CDR3 is built from 14 residues. Looked up from germline, CDR1 is SGHTA and CDR2 is FQGNSA. The CDR3 loop is CASSSRDRIYGYTF. Written as DNA, the CDR3 is TGTGCCAGCAGCTCCCGGGACAGAATCTATGGCTACACCTTC.

The rearrangement links TRBV5-3 to TRBJ2-7; possible D gene TRBD1, 6 bases. TRBV5-3 counts as an open reading frame of uncertain function. Trimming left V 6 bases short and J 5 bases short, with 21 bases between. The CDR3 has 15 amino acids. As DNA, the CDR3 is TGTGCCAGAATCTGTTTTTCGGGACATGGGCACGAGCAGTACTTC. This translates into CARICFSGHGHEQYF.

V usage is TRBV11-3 and J usage is TRBJ2-2; TRBD1 might be the D (6 bases). This CDR3 has 15 residues. V lost 5 bases to trimming and J lost 4 bases, with 14 bases between them. The germline CDR1 and CDR2 sequences are SGHNT and YENEEA. CDR3 coding DNA: TGTGCCAGCAGCCCGGGACACTGGGGCACCGGGGAGCTGTTTTTT. Translation gives CASSPGHWGTGELFF.